Sequencing of this T cell receptor (beta chain) was carried out in a study of T cell responses to AZD1222 COVID-19 vaccine (dated by TCRdb to the early 2020s). Context from the whole study: AZD1222 recipients with second doses at about 4 weeks or about 12 weeks were pooled, because spike-specific TCR depth and breadth did not differ between schedules. Enrollment into the trials was organized by age into subgroups of 18-55, 56-69 and 70-plus years, and those subgroups contained approximately 150, 30 and 60 TCR-sequenced participants, respectively. A total of roughly 240 trial participants underwent TCR sequencing, of whom nearly 210 received two doses of AZD1222 and about 25 received two doses of the MenACWY control vaccine.

The meaning of the sample's time point label: baseline before first vaccination. Vaccinee samples came from UK trials COV001 and COV002, including a single-blind randomized controlled phase 2/3 trial of AZD1222 (ChAdOx1 nCoV-19) in healthy adults. For TCRbeta chain sequencing, PBMC samples were collected from trial participants at day 0 and at day 28 after the second dose. General conclusions and limits of the study: Reportedly, almost half of the unique spike-specific TCRs recognized epitopes lying outside the regions that are mutated in the B.1.351 and B.1.1.7 variants. Vaccine-associated CD4 TCRs spanned the whole spike protein, with dominant responses in regions 160-218 and 743-854. Conclusions about previously exposed vaccinees are limited, since just a handful of AZD1222 recipients were seropositive for SARS-CoV-2 at baseline. Participants were mostly white British, with more females than males. The authors suggested clonal diversity may have been underestimated. After two AZD1222 doses, both the breadth and the depth of spike-specific TCRs were significantly higher than at day 0 and than in MenACWY recipients. No day 14 peak-response samples were available, so repertoires were characterized only after the peak T cell response. The 56-69-year group was small, and its depth increase did not reach significance, likely because of low power.

The CDR3 regions of human TCRbeta chains were analyzed by immunosequencing. For the original study's pipeline: TCRs in the repertoires were compared against a reference library of SARS-CoV-2-specific TCRs that had been generated with the MIRA antigen-specificity platform. Breadth meant the fraction of unique TCRs that were SARS-CoV-2-associated, whereas depth meant the fraction of total T cells that were SARS-CoV-2-associated. Using the MIRA data, every spike-specific TCR was mapped to the spike region that the TCR reacted to and assigned to either a CD4 or a CD8 class. Log10-transformed breadth and depth values were compared by one-way ANOVA with Sidak's multiple comparisons tests. Entries here come from immuneACCESS through TCRdb and include only in-frame sequences with V and J called. Some clones fail to appear in such tables; in the studies checked, an unresolved V gene covers under half of the shortfall, and the cause of the remainder is unknown. The V and J calls and clone size come from that table; D and trimming were worked out from the DNA. This sample has 95,000 to 110,000 clones in its table, and about nine tenths of those were observed once. Of the sample, under 50% falls within the top ten clones.

This clone came up a few times. Its antigen is currently not known. No much larger clonotype is one base removed from it; base qualities were not supplied. From the germline V gene, CDR1 is SGHTA and CDR2 is FQGTGA. The CDR3 holds 16 amino acids from the cysteine to the phenylalanine. The entry retains the CDR3 DNA only, 48 bases that are in frame from base 1. V is cut back by 2 bases and J by 7 bases, with 3 bases in the junction unmatched. The material sequenced was peripheral blood, taken on day 0 of AZD1222 vaccination. This clonotype was sampled from an adult in good health. The rearrangement joined TRBV7-3 to TRBJ2-1; 15 middle bases align to TRBD2. The nucleotide sequence reads as follows: TGTGCCAGCAGCTTAGAGGGGACTAGCGGGAGGAATGAGCAGTTCTTC. Its coded protein is CASSLEGTSGRNEQFF.